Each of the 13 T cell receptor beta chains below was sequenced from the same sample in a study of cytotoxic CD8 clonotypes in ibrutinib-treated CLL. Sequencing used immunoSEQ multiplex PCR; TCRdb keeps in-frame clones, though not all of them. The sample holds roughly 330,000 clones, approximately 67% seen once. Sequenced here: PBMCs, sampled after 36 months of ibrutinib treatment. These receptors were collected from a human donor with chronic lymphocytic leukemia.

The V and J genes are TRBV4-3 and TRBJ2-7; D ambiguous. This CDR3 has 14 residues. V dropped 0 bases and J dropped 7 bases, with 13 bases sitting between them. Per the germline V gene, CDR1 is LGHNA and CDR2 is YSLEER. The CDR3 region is CASSQEVRGWEQYF. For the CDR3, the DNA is TGCGCCAGCAGCCAAGAGGTCCGCGGATGGGAGCAGTACTTC.

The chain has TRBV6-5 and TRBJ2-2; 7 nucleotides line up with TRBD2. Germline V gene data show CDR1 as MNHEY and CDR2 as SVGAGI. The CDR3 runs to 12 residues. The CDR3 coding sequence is TGTGTCGTGGGAGGGCTCGCCGGGGAGCTGTTTTTT. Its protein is CVVGGLAGELFF.

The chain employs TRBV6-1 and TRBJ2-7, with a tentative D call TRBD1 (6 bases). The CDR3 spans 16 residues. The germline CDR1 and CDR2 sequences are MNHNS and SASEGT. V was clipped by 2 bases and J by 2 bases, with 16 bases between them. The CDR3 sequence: CASSEPLDRLTYEQYF. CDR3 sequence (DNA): TGTGCCAGCAGTGAACCTCTTGACAGGTTGACCTACGAGCAGTACTTC.

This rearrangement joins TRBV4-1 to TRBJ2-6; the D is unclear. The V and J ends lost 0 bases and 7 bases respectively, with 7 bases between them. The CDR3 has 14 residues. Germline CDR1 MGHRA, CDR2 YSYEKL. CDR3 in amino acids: CASSQEGRANVLTF. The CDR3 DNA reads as TGCGCCAGCAGCCAAGAGGGTCGAGCCAACGTCCTGACTTTC.

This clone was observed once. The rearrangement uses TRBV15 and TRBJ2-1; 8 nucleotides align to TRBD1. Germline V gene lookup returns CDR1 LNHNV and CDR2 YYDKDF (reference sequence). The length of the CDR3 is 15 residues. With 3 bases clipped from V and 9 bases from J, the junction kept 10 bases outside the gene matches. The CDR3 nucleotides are TGTGCCACCAGCAGCCTCCGGGACAGGAGTTTTGAGCAGTTCTTC. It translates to CATSSLRDRSFEQFF.

CDR3 DNA: TGTGCCAGCAGTTTTGCGAGACAGGGGGTCTATGGCTACACCTTC. Translation: CASSFARQGVYGYTF. V is TRBV27 and J is TRBJ1-2; TRBD1 matches 9 bases. Unmatched junction bases numbered 6, after V lost 3 bases and J lost 4 bases. CDR1 is MNHEY and CDR2 is SMNVEV in the germline V gene (reference sequence). CDR3 length: 15 amino acids.

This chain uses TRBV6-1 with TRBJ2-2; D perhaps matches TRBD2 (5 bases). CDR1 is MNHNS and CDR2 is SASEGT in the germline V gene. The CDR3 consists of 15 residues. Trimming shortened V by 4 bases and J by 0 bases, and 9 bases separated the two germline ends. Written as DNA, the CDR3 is TGTGCCAGCAGTGTCTCCGGGACGAACACCGGGGAGCTGTTTTTT. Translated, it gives CASSVSGTNTGELFF.

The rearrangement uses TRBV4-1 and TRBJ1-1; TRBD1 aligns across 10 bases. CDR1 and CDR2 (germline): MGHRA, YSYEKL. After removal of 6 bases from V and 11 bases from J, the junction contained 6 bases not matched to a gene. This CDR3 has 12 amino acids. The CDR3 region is CASRRTGGLAFF. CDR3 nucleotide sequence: TGCGCCAGCAGGCGGACAGGGGGTTTGGCTTTCTTT.

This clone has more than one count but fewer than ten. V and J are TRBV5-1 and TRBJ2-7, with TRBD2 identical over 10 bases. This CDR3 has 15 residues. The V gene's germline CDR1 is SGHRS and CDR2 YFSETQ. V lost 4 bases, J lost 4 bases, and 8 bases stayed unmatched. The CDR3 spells CASSVGSGGAYEQYF. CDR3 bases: TGCGCCAGCAGCGTCGGCAGCGGGGGGGCTTACGAGCAGTACTTC.

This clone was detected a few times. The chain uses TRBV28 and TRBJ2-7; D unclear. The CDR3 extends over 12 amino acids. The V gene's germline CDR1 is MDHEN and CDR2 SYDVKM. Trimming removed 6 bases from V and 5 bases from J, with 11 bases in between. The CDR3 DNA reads TGTGCCAGCAGCTCCGGACGGGACGAGCAGTACTTC. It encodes CASSSGRDEQYF.

The CDR3 sequence: CASSTREAVGEKLFF. For the CDR3, the DNA is TGTGCCAGCAGCACCCGGGAGGCTGTGGGTGAAAAACTGTTTTTT. This chain links TRBV13 with TRBJ1-4; D gene uncertain. Looked up from germline, CDR1 is PRHDT and CDR2 is FYEKMQ (reference sequence). This CDR3 region has 15 residues. Deletions cut 5 bases from V and 7 bases from J, with 17 bases between.

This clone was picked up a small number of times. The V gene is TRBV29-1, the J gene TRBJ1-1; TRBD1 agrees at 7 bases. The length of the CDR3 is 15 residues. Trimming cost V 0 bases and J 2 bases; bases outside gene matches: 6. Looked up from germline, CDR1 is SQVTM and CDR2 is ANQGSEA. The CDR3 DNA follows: TGCAGCGTTGAAGACCGACAGGGAGGTAACACTGAAGCTTTCTTT. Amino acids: CSVEDRQGGNTEAFF.

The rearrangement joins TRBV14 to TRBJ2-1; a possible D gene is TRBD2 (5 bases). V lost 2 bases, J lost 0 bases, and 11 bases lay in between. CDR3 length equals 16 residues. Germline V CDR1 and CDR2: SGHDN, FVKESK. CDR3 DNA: TGTGCCAGCAGCCAAACTAGGCCTAGCTCCTACAATGAGCAGTTCTTC. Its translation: CASSQTRPSSYNEQFF.